This TCR beta chain was retrieved from a study of blood T cell repertoires in COVID-19. The sample holds many counts of this clone. Sequenced by immunoSEQ multiplex PCR; TCRdb stores in-frame clones only, minus some. The data show approximately 84,000 clones, with almost 80% seen just once and 16% held by the top ten. The V end was cut by 4 bases, the J end by 5 bases, with 12 bases between. CDR1 SGHRS and CDR2 YFSETQ come from the germline V gene. The CDR3 totals 13 residues. The V call is TRBV5-1, the J call TRBJ2-5; maybe TRBD2 (6 bases). The specimen was peripheral blood. The sequence was obtained from a human donor in a cohort sampled during active COVID-19. This CDR3 reads CASSPGDPETQYF. Here the CDR3 DNA reads TGCGCCAGCAGCCCGGGGGACCCGGAGACCCAGTACTTC.